The T cell receptor beta chain under discussion was sequenced for a study of control samples from healthy donors and cancer patients (dated by TCRdb to between 2020 and 2021). Receptors were amplified or captured by the immunoSEQ multiplex PCR assay. Entries here come from immuneACCESS through TCRdb and include only in-frame sequences with V and J called. Some clones fail to appear in such tables; in the studies checked, an unresolved V gene covers under half of the shortfall, and the cause of the remainder is unknown. The sample records 400,000 to 450,000 clones, 80% to 95% of which are singletons. Of the sample, 5.5% to 8% is held by the ten largest clones. In the case of this clone: Its recognized antigen is unknown. No base quality information exists; no much larger clone differs at one position.

The sequenced sample was PBMCs. This clonotype was obtained from a middle-aged man with head and neck cancer.

The DNA reads as follows: TGTGCCAGCAGTATGGGGGGTACTGAAGCTTTCTTT. It codes for CASSMGGTEAFF. In this chain, TRBV27 is recombined with TRBJ1-1; the best D guess is TRBD1, with 5 bases matching. CDR1 and CDR2 were assigned from the germline V gene (reference sequence) as MNHEY and SMNVEV. Trimming at the junction amounts to 5 bases on V and 5 bases on J, and the germline ends lie 9 bases apart. From the cysteine up to the phenylalanine, the CDR3 has a length of 12 residues. The CDR3 DNA has 36 bases and is translated from base 1.